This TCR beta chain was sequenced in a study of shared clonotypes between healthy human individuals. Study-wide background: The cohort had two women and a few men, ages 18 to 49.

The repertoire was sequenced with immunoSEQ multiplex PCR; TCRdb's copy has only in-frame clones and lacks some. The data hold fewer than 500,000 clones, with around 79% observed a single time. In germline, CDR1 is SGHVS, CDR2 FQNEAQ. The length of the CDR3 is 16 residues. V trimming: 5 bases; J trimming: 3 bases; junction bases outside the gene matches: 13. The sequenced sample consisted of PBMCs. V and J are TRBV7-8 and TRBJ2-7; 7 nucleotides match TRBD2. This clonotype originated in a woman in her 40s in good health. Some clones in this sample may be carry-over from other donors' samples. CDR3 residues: CASSPSPGRAVYEQYF. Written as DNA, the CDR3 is TGTGCCAGCAGCCCTTCGCCGGGGAGGGCCGTCTACGAGCAGTACTTC.